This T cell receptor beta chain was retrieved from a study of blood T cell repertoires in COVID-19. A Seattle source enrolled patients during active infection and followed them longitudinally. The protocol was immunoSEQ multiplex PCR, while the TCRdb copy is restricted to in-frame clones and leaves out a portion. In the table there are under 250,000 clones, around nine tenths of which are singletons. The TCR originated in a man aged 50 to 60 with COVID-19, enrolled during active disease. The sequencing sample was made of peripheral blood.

CDR3 nucleotides: TGTGCCAGCAGTACAATTAAAACCATGAACACTGAAGCTTTCTTT. The encoded protein is CASSTIKTMNTEAFF. The chain recombines TRBV25-1 with TRBJ1-1, with D unclear. V was pared by 5 bases and J by 0 bases, with 13 bases between. Germline CDR1 reads MGHDK; CDR2 reads SYGVNS. CDR3 length: 15 amino acids. Supplemented by reference TRBV25-1 and TRBJ1-1, the full variable domain reads EADIYQTPRYLVIGTGKKITLECSQTMGHDKMYWYQQDPGMELHLIHYSYGVNSTEKGDLSSESTVSRIRTEHFPLTLESARPSHTSQYLCASSTIKTMNTEAFFGQGTRLTVV.